This TCR beta chain was found in a study of T cells in lung cancer brain metastases. Genomic DNA input was about 2 to 5 ug, equal within pairs. Some clones are missing from TCRdb's copy, which holds only in-frame ones; the method was immunoSEQ multiplex PCR. The sample lists 3,000 to 4,000 clones, over 80% occurring once. Resection was for synchronous oligometastatic disease or a late solitary brain metastasis recurrence. The germline gives CDR1 LNHDA, CDR2 SQIVND (reference sequence). Deletions cut 5 bases from V and 7 bases from J, with 12 bases between. This CDR3 spans 14 amino acids. The chain recombines TRBV19 with TRBJ1-6, with D tentatively TRBD1 (5 bases). Sequenced sample: tumor tissue from the primary lung tumor. The sequence was obtained from a man in his 70s with non-small cell lung cancer. CDR3 sequence reads: CASSGGLFNSPLHF. In DNA, the CDR3 is TGTGCCAGTAGTGGGGGACTGTTCAATTCACCCCTCCACTTT.